A single count supports the clone carrying this TCR beta chain. Antigen specificity is unknown. 60 Vbeta and 13 Jbeta primers were used in PCR. The assay was immunoSEQ multiplex PCR, and TCRdb's table has in-frame clones only and misses some. The sample records 150,000 to 200,000 clones, about 90% being singletons. The sample comes from a study of cytomegalovirus exposure and HLA in healthy donors. Findings and limits, study-wide: Later, an analysis showed that TCR beta chains associated with HLA were more clonally expanded than others that were equally common.

The length of the CDR3 is 12 residues. The germline V and J ends were trimmed by 4 bases and 9 bases, with 10 bases remaining between them. Germline V gene sequence: CDR1 MNHEY, CDR2 SMNVEV (reference sequence). The receptor's source is a boy under 10 years old in good health and CMV-seronegative. The sample was PBMCs. V usage is TRBV27 and J usage is TRBJ2-1, with D possibly matching TRBD2 (6 bases). The CDR3 reads CASSSGGVEQFF. CDR3 sequence (DNA): TGTGCCAGCAGTTCGGGCGGGGTTGAGCAGTTCTTC.